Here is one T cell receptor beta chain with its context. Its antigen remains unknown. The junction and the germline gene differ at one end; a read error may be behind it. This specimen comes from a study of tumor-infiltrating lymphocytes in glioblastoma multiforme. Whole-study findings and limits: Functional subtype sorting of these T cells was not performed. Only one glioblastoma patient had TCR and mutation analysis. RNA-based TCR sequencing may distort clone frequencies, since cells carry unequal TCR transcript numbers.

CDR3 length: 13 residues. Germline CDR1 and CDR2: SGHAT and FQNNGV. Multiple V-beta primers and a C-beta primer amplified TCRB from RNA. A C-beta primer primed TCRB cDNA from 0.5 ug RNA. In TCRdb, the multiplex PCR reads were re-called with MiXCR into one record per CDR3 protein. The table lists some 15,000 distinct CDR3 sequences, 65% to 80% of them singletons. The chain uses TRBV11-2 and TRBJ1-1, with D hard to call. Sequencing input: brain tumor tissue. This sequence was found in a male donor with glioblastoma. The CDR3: CASSPQMNTEALF. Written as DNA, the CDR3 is TGTGCCAGCAGCCCACAGATGAACACTGAAGCTTTATTT.